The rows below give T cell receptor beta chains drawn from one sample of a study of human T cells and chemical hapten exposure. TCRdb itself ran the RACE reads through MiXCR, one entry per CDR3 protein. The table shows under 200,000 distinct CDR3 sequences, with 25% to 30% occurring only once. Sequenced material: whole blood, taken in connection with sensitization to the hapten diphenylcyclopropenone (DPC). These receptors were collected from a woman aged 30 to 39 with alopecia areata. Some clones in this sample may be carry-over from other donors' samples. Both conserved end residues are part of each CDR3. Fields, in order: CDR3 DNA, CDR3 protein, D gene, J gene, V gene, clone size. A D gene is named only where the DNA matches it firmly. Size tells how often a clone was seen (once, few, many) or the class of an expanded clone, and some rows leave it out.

cdr3_nt: TGTGCCATCAGTGAGAGTGGCGGCAATACGCAGTATTTT
cdr3_aa: CAISESGGNTQYF
d_call: -
j_call: TRBJ2-3
v_call: TRBV10-3
clone_size: few

cdr3_nt: TGTGCCAGCAGTTATAGCGGGAGGCTGAACACCGGGGAGCTGTTTTTT
cdr3_aa: CASSYSGRLNTGELFF
d_call: TRBD2
j_call: TRBJ2-2
v_call: TRBV7-2
clone_size: -

cdr3_nt: TGTGCCTGGAGTGTAGTTGAGGGCGCCGAGCAGTACTTC
cdr3_aa: CAWSVVEGAEQYF
d_call: -
j_call: TRBJ2-7
v_call: TRBV30
clone_size: -

cdr3_nt: TGTGCCAGCAGCCTTACAGGGGGCGGTTTGAATGAGCAGTTCTTC
cdr3_aa: CASSLTGGGLNEQFF
d_call: TRBD1
j_call: TRBJ2-1
v_call: TRBV6-2/TRBV6-3
clone_size: many

cdr3_nt: TGTGCCAGCAGCCAGACAGGGGGCTCTCAAGAGACCCAGTACTTC
cdr3_aa: CASSQTGGSQETQYF
d_call: TRBD1
j_call: TRBJ2-5
v_call: TRBV4-2
clone_size: -

cdr3_nt: TGCGCCAGCAGCTTGTCCCTCGCCGCGGCAGATACGCAGTATTTT
cdr3_aa: CASSLSLAAADTQYF
d_call: -
j_call: TRBJ2-3
v_call: TRBV5-1
clone_size: -

cdr3_nt: TGTGCCAGCAGCCAAGTTGAGGGGGGAGTGTCTGGGGCCAACGTCCTGACTTTC
cdr3_aa: CASSQVEGGVSGANVLTF
d_call: -
j_call: TRBJ2-6
v_call: TRBV4-2
clone_size: few

cdr3_nt: TGTGCCACCAGTGATTTGGGGGATGAAGCTTTCTTT
cdr3_aa: CATSDLGDEAFF
d_call: -
j_call: TRBJ1-1
v_call: TRBV24-1
clone_size: many

cdr3_nt: TGTGCCAGCAGCTTCTACAGGGTAACCTATAATTCACCCCTCCACTTT
cdr3_aa: CASSFYRVTYNSPLHF
d_call: -
j_call: TRBJ1-6
v_call: TRBV5-8
clone_size: -

cdr3_nt: TGCAGTGCTGCAAAAAGGGTCGCCGGGGAGCTGTTTTTT
cdr3_aa: CSAAKRVAGELFF
d_call: -
j_call: TRBJ2-2
v_call: TRBV20-1
clone_size: -

cdr3_nt: TGTGCCACCGCTAGCGGGAGGGCGGAGACCCAGTACTTC
cdr3_aa: CATASGRAETQYF
d_call: TRBD2
j_call: TRBJ2-5
v_call: TRBV7-2
clone_size: -

cdr3_nt: TGCGCCAGCAGCCATGGACAGGGTGGGGGAGCGAAGGAAAAACTGTTTTTT
cdr3_aa: CASSHGQGGGAKEKLFF
d_call: TRBD1
j_call: TRBJ1-4
v_call: TRBV5-1
clone_size: -

cdr3_nt: TGTGCCATCAGAGGGACAGGGGGTTCCTACGAGCAGTACTTC
cdr3_aa: CAIRGTGGSYEQYF
d_call: TRBD1
j_call: TRBJ2-7
v_call: TRBV10-3
clone_size: -

cdr3_nt: TGTGCCAGCAGTTTATCGACAGAGTACGAGCAGTACTTC
cdr3_aa: CASSLSTEYEQYF
d_call: -
j_call: TRBJ2-7
v_call: TRBV12-3/TRBV12-4
clone_size: -

cdr3_nt: TGTGCCAGCAGTTTCGGGACGGACTCCTATAATTCACCCCTCCACTTT
cdr3_aa: CASSFGTDSYNSPLHF
d_call: -
j_call: TRBJ1-6
v_call: TRBV28
clone_size: -

cdr3_nt: TGTGCCAGCCAAAACAGGGCCTTGCCCACTAGCACAGATACGCAGTATTTT
cdr3_aa: CASQNRALPTSTDTQYF
d_call: -
j_call: TRBJ2-3
v_call: TRBV28
clone_size: -

cdr3_nt: TGCAGCGTAAACAGGGAAACCGGGGAGCTGTTTTTT
cdr3_aa: CSVNRETGELFF
d_call: -
j_call: TRBJ2-2
v_call: TRBV29-1
clone_size: -

cdr3_nt: TGTGCCAGCAGCACCTCCCCCGGTTACGAGCAGTACTTC
cdr3_aa: CASSTSPGYEQYF
d_call: -
j_call: TRBJ2-7
v_call: TRBV7-3
clone_size: few

cdr3_nt: TGTGCCAGCAGCGTAGACGGGGTGAGCTCCTACAATGAGCAGTTCTTC
cdr3_aa: CASSVDGVSSYNEQFF
d_call: -
j_call: TRBJ2-1
v_call: TRBV9
clone_size: few

cdr3_nt: TGTGCCAGCAGACAGGCCTCTAGCGGGAGGGCCCCCTACGAGCAGTACTTC
cdr3_aa: CASRQASSGRAPYEQYF
d_call: TRBD2
j_call: TRBJ2-7
v_call: TRBV27
clone_size: -

cdr3_nt: TGCAGTGCTAGAGGGGGATCTAATGAAAAACTGTTTTTT
cdr3_aa: CSARGGSNEKLFF
d_call: -
j_call: TRBJ1-4
v_call: TRBV20-1
clone_size: -

cdr3_nt: TGTGCCACTGGACAGGGCGGTCAGCCCCAGCATTTT
cdr3_aa: CATGQGGQPQHF
d_call: TRBD1
j_call: TRBJ1-5
v_call: TRBV19
clone_size: -

cdr3_nt: TGTGCCAGCTCACCACCCGGACTCGCCTACGAGCAGTACTTC
cdr3_aa: CASSPPGLAYEQYF
d_call: -
j_call: TRBJ2-7
v_call: TRBV28
clone_size: -

cdr3_nt: TGCAGCGTTGGTGGACAGGGGGCGGGTAACTATGGCTACACCTTC
cdr3_aa: CSVGGQGAGNYGYTF
d_call: TRBD1
j_call: TRBJ1-2
v_call: TRBV29-1
clone_size: -

cdr3_nt: TGTGCCAGCAGTTTGCCTTCGCCTCCGGGACAGGGGGCCTACGAGCAGTACTTC
cdr3_aa: CASSLPSPPGQGAYEQYF
d_call: TRBD1
j_call: TRBJ2-7
v_call: TRBV28
clone_size: -

cdr3_nt: TGTGCCAGCAGCCCCGGGACAGGGGGCGACTACGAGCAGTACTTC
cdr3_aa: CASSPGTGGDYEQYF
d_call: TRBD1
j_call: TRBJ2-7
v_call: TRBV28
clone_size: -

cdr3_nt: TGTGCCAGCAGTGGCGGCAATCAGCCCCAGCATTTT
cdr3_aa: CASSGGNQPQHF
d_call: -
j_call: TRBJ1-5
v_call: TRBV2
clone_size: -

cdr3_nt: TGTGCCAGCAGCTTTGCCCGCAACACCGGGGAGCTGTTTTTT
cdr3_aa: CASSFARNTGELFF
d_call: -
j_call: TRBJ2-2
v_call: TRBV7-2
clone_size: -

cdr3_nt: TGCAGCGTTGAGCCTAGCGGGGTGACCGGGGAGCTGTTTTTT
cdr3_aa: CSVEPSGVTGELFF
d_call: TRBD2
j_call: TRBJ2-2
v_call: TRBV29-1
clone_size: -

cdr3_nt: TGTGCCAGCAGTTCAAGGGACAGCAGAGATACGCAGTATTTT
cdr3_aa: CASSSRDSRDTQYF
d_call: TRBD1
j_call: TRBJ2-3
v_call: TRBV12-3/TRBV12-4
clone_size: few

cdr3_nt: TGCGCCAGCAGCCAAGTAGTCGAGGCCGAGCAGTACTTC
cdr3_aa: CASSQVVEAEQYF
d_call: -
j_call: TRBJ2-7
v_call: TRBV4-3
clone_size: -

cdr3_nt: TGCAGCGTTGACACTAGCGGCTACGAGCAGTACTTC
cdr3_aa: CSVDTSGYEQYF
d_call: TRBD2
j_call: TRBJ2-7
v_call: TRBV29-1
clone_size: -

cdr3_nt: TGTGCCAGCAGCCCCCCGACAGGGAGGGTTGCGGAGACCCAGTACTTC
cdr3_aa: CASSPPTGRVAETQYF
d_call: -
j_call: TRBJ2-5
v_call: TRBV9
clone_size: few

cdr3_nt: TGTGCCACCAGGGCCATTCTTAGCACAGATACGCAGTATTTT
cdr3_aa: CATRAILSTDTQYF
d_call: -
j_call: TRBJ2-3
v_call: TRBV15
clone_size: -

cdr3_nt: TGTGCCAGCAGTTTGAGCAGGGTAAAAGAGGCTTTCTTT
cdr3_aa: CASSLSRVKEAFF
d_call: -
j_call: TRBJ1-1
v_call: TRBV28
clone_size: once

cdr3_nt: TGTGCCAGCAGCCAACAGGGACTAGCGCCGGAGGGCCAGTACTTC
cdr3_aa: CASSQQGLAPEGQYF
d_call: TRBD2
j_call: TRBJ2-5
v_call: TRBV3-1
clone_size: -

cdr3_nt: TGTGCCAGCAGTTTTAGGGCTAGCGGGGTCGGAGAGCAGTTCTTC
cdr3_aa: CASSFRASGVGEQFF
d_call: TRBD2
j_call: TRBJ2-1
v_call: TRBV28
clone_size: few

cdr3_nt: TGTGCCAGCAGCTGGGTCGCTTATAATTCACCCCTCCACTTT
cdr3_aa: CASSWVAYNSPLHF
d_call: -
j_call: TRBJ1-6
v_call: TRBV7-8
clone_size: few

cdr3_nt: TGCGCCAGCAGCTTGGATCCCACAGGATCTGGGGCCAACGTCCTGACTTTC
cdr3_aa: CASSLDPTGSGANVLTF
d_call: -
j_call: TRBJ2-6
v_call: TRBV5-1
clone_size: -

cdr3_nt: TGCAGCGCCGCTCCGGGACAGGGATTCACTGAAGCTTTCTTT
cdr3_aa: CSAAPGQGFTEAFF
d_call: TRBD1
j_call: TRBJ1-1
v_call: TRBV29-1
clone_size: few

cdr3_nt: TGTGCCAGCAGCTTCCGGGACCAGTACTACGAGCAGTACTTC
cdr3_aa: CASSFRDQYYEQYF
d_call: -
j_call: TRBJ2-7
v_call: TRBV7-2
clone_size: few